One sample yielded the 2 T cell receptor beta chains listed below, sequenced in a study of PD-1 blockade in classical Hodgkin lymphoma. Profiling relied on immunoSEQ multiplex PCR, and the TCRdb table lists in-frame clones only, not all of them. Of approximately 8,100 clones listed, 70% to 90% are singletons. Time point denoted: cycle 4 day 1 (C4D1), after five to seven weeks of nivolumab. Relapse after autologous stem cell transplantation occurred in every patient, and brentuximab vedotin exposure varied. The source was peripheral blood mononuclear cells (PBMCs), collected before the fourth cycle of nivolumab. The receptor set was obtained from a human donor with classical Hodgkin lymphoma.

The chain is built from TRBV4-3 and TRBJ2-1; D gene unclear. The CDR3 is 13 amino acids. V lost 5 bases to trimming and J lost 6 bases, with 11 bases between them. Germline assignment: CDR1 LGHNA and CDR2 YSLEER. The CDR3 loop is CASSGILPNEQFF. The CDR3 coding sequence is TGCGCCAGCAGCGGAATCCTGCCCAATGAGCAGTTCTTC.

This clone has only one observation. V and J are TRBV5-1 and TRBJ1-1, with 8 bases identical to TRBD1. The ends lost 2 bases at V and 6 bases at J; junction bases unmatched: 3. Germline CDR1 reads SGHRS; CDR2 reads YFSETQ. This CDR3 contains 13 residues. CDR3 protein: CASSFDRGSEAFF. The CDR3 bases are TGCGCCAGCAGCTTCGACAGGGGCTCTGAAGCTTTCTTT.